The clone carrying this T cell receptor (beta chain) was observed at least ten times. Antigen unknown. This CDR3 region has 16 residues. The germline gives CDR1 SEHNR, CDR2 FQNEAQ (reference sequence). Trimming removed 5 bases from V and 0 bases from J, with 14 bases in between. MiXCR, run by TCRdb on the reads, gives a single entry per CDR3 protein. The sample shows about 300,000 distinct CDR3 sequences, around 9.1% of them seen only once. The data were obtained in a study of T cell repertoires in cytomegalovirus infection. Turning to the study itself: Shared public TCR beta signatures pointed to both CMV infection and a matching HLA type.

Points from the study as a whole: Across the ex vivo response, the dominant clonotypes were HLA-C-restricted CMV-specific TCR beta clonotypes. Identification of carriers of CMV plus the relevant HLA was achieved through cumulative public TCR beta family frequency.

J is TRBJ1-5 and V is TRBV7-9; maybe TRBD1 (5 bases). Sequencing used PBMCs. This receptor was taken from a human donor in good health (CMV status not recorded). Some clones in this sample may be carry-over from other donors' samples. The CDR3 nucleotides are TGTGCCAGCAGCACAGACAGAATAGATAGCAATCAGCCCCAGCATTTT. Amino acids: CASSTDRIDSNQPQHF.